These 10 T cell receptor beta chains originate from one sample sequenced in a study of T cells in women clearing cervical HPV infection. The method was immunoSEQ multiplex PCR; TCRdb's version includes in-frame clones alone and lacks a portion of them. The table lists some 40,000 clones. Material for sequencing was blood buffy coat. The receptors derive from a woman aged 18-70 years with a cervical HPV16 infection that either progressed to CIN3+ or cleared (not recorded which).

In regard to this clone: The DNA ends 3 residues before the CDR3 does, and the rest of the CDR3 is filled in from the germline J gene. The chain is built from TRBV20-1 and TRBJ1-4, with D possibly matching TRBD1 (5 bases). The CDR3 consists of 14 residues. Trimming removed 3 bases from V and 4 bases from J, with 12 bases in between. The germline V gene has CDR1 DFQATT and CDR2 SNEGSKA (reference sequence). The CDR3 DNA, read in part, is TGCAGTGCTAGTCGGGGGGTTGATAATGAAAAA. It specifies CSASRGVDNEK. The whole CDR3 protein reads CSASRGVDNEKLFF.

Here the CDR3 reads CASSFYSGTGSTDTQYF. The DNA read from the CDR3 is TGTGCCAGCAGTTTCTACTCCGGGACAGGGAGCACAGATACG. The J gene is TRBJ2-3, the V gene TRBV7-3, with 9 positions matching TRBD1. The sequenced fragment ends 3 residues before the CDR3 boundary, so the rest is inferred from the germline J gene. The length of the CDR3 is 17 residues. Germline lookup yields CDR1 SGHTA and CDR2 FQGTGA. V shed 6 bases and J 0 bases; nucleotides not matched to a gene: 10. The full variable domain, its missing parts supplied by reference TRBV7-3 and TRBJ2-3, is GAGVSQTPSNKVTEKGKYVELRCDPISGHTALYWYRQSLGQGPEFLIYFQGTGAADDSGLPNDRFFAVRPEGSVSTLKIQRTERGDSAVYLCASSFYSGTGSTDTQYFGPGTRLTVL.

Concerning this clone itself: The read falls 3 residues short of the CDR3 end, and the missing part is taken from the germline J gene. The V call is TRBV20-1, the J call TRBJ1-4; D is possibly TRBD1 (6 bases). The CDR3 spans 14 residues. Per germline, CDR1 DFQATT and CDR2 SNEGSKA (reference sequence). V was shortened by 0 bases and J by 5 bases, with 10 bases between the two germline ends. The CDR3 bases that were read are TGCAGTGCTAGAGATCGCAGGGGAAATGAAAAA. It yields the protein CSARDRRGNEK. The whole CDR3 protein is CSARDRRGNEKLFF.

Concerning this clone itself: The read halts 3 residues ahead of the CDR3 end, with the missing end drawn from the germline J gene. This chain connects TRBV14 to TRBJ2-2; no reliable D call. The CDR3 contains 12 residues. Per the germline V gene, CDR1 is SGHDN and CDR2 is FVKESK. The sequenced part of the CDR3 DNA is TGTGCCAGCAGCCAATATCAGAAGGTG. Amino acids: CASSQYQKV. The entire CDR3 sequence reads CASSQYQKVLFF.

Worth noting for this clone: The CDR3 goes on 3 residues after the read ends, and that part is filled in from the germline J gene. The genes are TRBV12-3 or TRBV12-4 and TRBJ2-7; 7 nucleotides line up with TRBD2. With V trimmed by 3 bases and J by 1 base, 9 bases remained unmatched. The CDR3 contains 16 residues. Incomplete CDR3 DNA: TGTGCCAGCAGTTTGGTTTTCAGCGGGACTTCCTACGAG. Encoded protein: CASSLVFSGTSYE. The CDR3 in full is CASSLVFSGTSYEQYF.

A word on this clone: Coverage ceases 3 residues before the CDR3 finishes, and the germline J gene fills in the end. V gene TRBV7-3 combines with J gene TRBJ2-7; no definite D call. From germline, CDR1 is SGHTA and CDR2 FQGTGA. V was pared by 5 bases and J by 2 bases, with 7 bases between. The CDR3 spans 12 residues. CDR3 sequence reads: CASSPGTYEQYF. The sequenced part of the CDR3 DNA is TGTGCCAGCAGCCCGGGTACCTACGAG.

About this clone: The observed sequence ends 3 residues before the CDR3 terminus, with the missing tail filled in from the germline J gene. V usage is TRBV2 and J usage is TRBJ2-5; D is ambiguous. The CDR3 covers 12 residues. CDR1 is SNHLY and CDR2 is FYNNEI in the germline V gene. V gave up 2 bases and J gave up 6 bases, with 7 bases separating them. The sequenced part of the CDR3 DNA is TGTGCCAGCAGTGAAAGGGCGAAGACC. This gives the protein CASSERAKT. The complete CDR3 sequence is CASSERAKTQYF.

Turning to this clone: The read stops 3 residues short of the end of the CDR3; the missing end is completed from the germline J gene. The chain is built from TRBV10-3 and TRBJ2-5; TRBD2 matches 14 bases. Per germline, CDR1 ENHRY and CDR2 SYGVKD. The V and J ends lost 5 bases and 1 base, in that order; junction bases with no gene match: 3. The CDR3 contains 16 residues. Partial CDR3 DNA: TGTGCCATCAGTAGGACTAGCGGGGGGTCCCAAGAGACC. Translation: CAISRTSGGSQET. The complete CDR3 protein is CAISRTSGGSQETQYF.

On this clone itself: Read sequence stops 3 residues before the CDR3 end, and the germline J gene provides the missing end. This chain connects TRBV5-1 to TRBJ1-5, with D possibly TRBD1 on 6 matching bases. The CDR3 extends over 15 amino acids. The V gene lost 4 bases and the J gene lost 5 bases, with 16 bases spanning the gap. Germline V lookup: CDR1 SGHRS, CDR2 YFSETQ. CDR3 in amino acids: CASSKSGDIDQPQHF. The CDR3 DNA, read in part, is TGCGCCAGCAGCAAATCCGGGGACATCGATCAGCCC.

Details on this clone: The read terminates 3 residues before the CDR3 end, so the remaining end is supplied by the germline J gene. J is TRBJ1-5 and V is TRBV2; D not certain. The CDR3 spans 14 residues. V dropped 6 bases and J dropped 0 bases, with 9 bases sitting between them. Germline CDR1 reads SNHLY; CDR2 reads FYNNEI. The DNA read from the CDR3 is TGTGCCAGCAGCAACGGGGTTAGCAATCAGCCC. Residues: CASSNGVSNQP. The full CDR3 is CASSNGVSNQPQHF.